This TCR beta chain was sequenced for a study of blood T cell repertoires in COVID-19. For the study at large: Donors in the United States, Italy and Spain gave samples during acute or convalescent COVID-19. T cells, B-cell-depleted T cells, or PBMCs provided the cDNA or gDNA that served as material.

The ends lost 6 bases at V and 0 bases at J; junction bases unmatched: 4. This CDR3 spans 15 amino acids. Germline assignment: CDR1 MNHEY and CDR2 SMNVEV (reference sequence). Original analysis: Amplifying reference gene primers gave estimates of nucleated cell counts. Data came from immunoSEQ multiplex PCR; TCRdb stores just in-frame clones and leaves some out. V, J and clone size derive from that table, while D and trimming were established from the DNA sequence. The table shows more than 80,000 clones, with 87% occurring only once. In Seattle, patients joined the study during active infection and were tracked longitudinally.

The sequenced material came from peripheral blood. V and J are TRBV27 and TRBJ1-5, with TRBD1 identical over 8 bases. The sequence came from a woman aged 60 to 75 with COVID-19, enrolled during active disease. CDR3 loop: CASRGQDYSNQPQHF. DNA for the CDR3: TGTGCCAGCAGGGGACAGGACTATAGCAATCAGCCCCAGCATTTT.